What follows are 27 T cell receptor beta chains derived from one specimen sequenced in a study of PD-1 blockade in classical Hodgkin lymphoma. TCRdb's table, derived via immunoSEQ multiplex PCR, lists solely in-frame clones and lacks some. The sample carries about 22,000 clones, roughly 80% recorded once. There was relapse after autologous stem cell transplantation in every patient, and there was variation in brentuximab vedotin exposure. The material sequenced was peripheral blood mononuclear cells (PBMCs), taken before the second cycle of nivolumab. These receptors all stem from a human donor with classical Hodgkin lymphoma.

The chain is built from TRBV29-1 and TRBJ2-7; 8 bases fit TRBD1. CDR3 length: 15 residues. V lost 7 bases, J lost 6 bases, and 17 bases stayed unmatched. From germline, CDR1 is SQVTM and CDR2 ANQGSEA. The DNA of the CDR3 is TGCAGCGCGGGCAGGGGGCACACGGGAAGAGGCGAGCAGTACTTC. Residues: CSAGRGHTGRGEQYF.

V is TRBV27 and J is TRBJ2-5, with D perhaps matching TRBD1 (5 bases). The CDR3 has 13 residues. The germline V and J ends were trimmed by 2 bases and 5 bases, with 9 bases remaining between them. In germline, CDR1 is MNHEY, CDR2 SMNVEV (reference sequence). The CDR3 spells CASSLAGSETQYF. CDR3 DNA sequence: TGTGCCAGCAGTTTAGCAGGGTCGGAGACCCAGTACTTC.

Of note for this clone: Its ends do not fully match the called genes, so a read error is possible. The V call is TRBV11-3, the J call TRBJ2-2; D gene ambiguous. This CDR3 comprises 14 residues. CDR1 and CDR2 (germline): SGHNT, YENEEA. CDR3 residues: CASSFSVNAGELFF. CDR3 coding DNA: TGTGCCAGCAGCTTCTCGGTGAACGCCGGGGAGCTGTTTTTT.

This clone has a single count. The chain recombines TRBV19 with TRBJ1-4, with D tentatively TRBD1 (5 bases). CDR3 size: 14 residues. CDR1 and CDR2 (germline): LNHDA, SQIVND (reference sequence). V gave up 4 bases and J gave up 12 bases, with 18 bases separating them. The CDR3 DNA reads as TGTGCCAGTAGTAGGGGACGGACCCTCGGGGAACTGTTTTTT. This encodes CASSRGRTLGELFF.

Only one count was recorded for this clone. The CDR3 DNA is TGTGCCAGCAGCATGGGGACTAGCGGGAGATTGGCCTACAATGAGCAGTTCTTC. Its translation is CASSMGTSGRLAYNEQFF. The V and J genes are TRBV21-1 and TRBJ2-1; the listed D gene, TRBD2, was not tested against the DNA. TRBV21-1 is a recognized pseudogene. CDR3 length: 18 residues.

The CDR3: CASSPLWLPQADTQYF. The CDR3 nucleotides read TGTGCCAGCTCACCACTGTGGCTCCCTCAGGCAGATACGCAGTATTTT. The chain joins TRBV18 to TRBJ2-3; D not resolved. V was clipped by 1 base and J by 4 bases, with 15 bases between them. This CDR3 contains 16 residues. The germline V gene has CDR1 KGHSH and CDR2 LQKENI.

This clone was seen a handful of times. The V call is TRBV6-5, the J call TRBJ2-7; D assignment may be TRBD1 or TRBD2 (5 bases each). Per germline, CDR1 MNHEY and CDR2 SVGAGI. V lost 11 bases and J lost 3, with 14 bases in between. The CDR3 has 12 residues. Here the CDR3 reads CASRGDNYEQYF. CDR3 sequence (DNA): TGTGCCTCCCGGGGCGACAACTACGAGCAGTACTTC.

The table lists this clone with a few counts. The chain has TRBV28 and TRBJ2-7, with unresolved D. This CDR3 has 11 residues. Trimming took off 4 bases at V and 3 bases at J, with 4 bases between the two ends. Germline V lookup: CDR1 MDHEN, CDR2 SYDVKM. This CDR3 reads CASSSVYEQYF. In DNA form, the CDR3 reads TGTGCCAGCAGTTCAGTCTACGAGCAGTACTTC.

This chain connects TRBV19 to TRBJ1-5; 10 nucleotides match TRBD1. The CDR3 has 17 amino acids. Germline V lookup: CDR1 LNHDA, CDR2 SQIVND (reference sequence). The V segment lost 1 base and the J segment 2 bases; nucleotides outside the gene matches: 5. The CDR3 nucleotides read TGTGCCAGTAGTATAGGACAGGGGGCGCCGGGCAATCAGCCCCAGCATTTT. Amino acid sequence: CASSIGQGAPGNQPQHF.

The V and J genes are TRBV29-1 and TRBJ2-6; TRBD2 is a possible D gene (5 bases). Trimming left V 6 bases short and J 3 bases short, with 12 bases between. Per the germline V gene, CDR1 is SQVTM and CDR2 is ANQGSEA. The CDR3 is 14 amino acids. CDR3 sequence: CSVQSGGGANVLTF. For the CDR3, the DNA is TGCAGCGTCCAGAGCGGTGGTGGGGCCAACGTCCTGACTTTC.

This chain links TRBV9 with TRBJ2-2; the D gene is possibly TRBD2 (6 bases). Germline lookup yields CDR1 SGDLS and CDR2 YYNGEE. This CDR3 has 16 residues. V was shortened by 0 bases and J by 2 bases, with 11 bases between the two germline ends. The CDR3 nucleotides read TGTGCCAGCAGCGTAGAGGAGGGGCCCAACACCGGGGAGCTGTTTTTT. Protein: CASSVEEGPNTGELFF. The full variable domain, with the rest looked up from reference TRBV9 and TRBJ2-2, is DSGVTQTPKHLITATGQRVTLRCSPRSGDLSVYWYQQSLDQGLQFLIQYYNGEERAKGNILERFSAQQFPDLHSELNLSSLELGDSALYFCASSVEEGPNTGELFFGEGSRLTVL.

This clone was found once. V and J are TRBV5-1 and TRBJ1-1, with 10 bases fitting TRBD1. The V gene end was trimmed by 2 bases and the J gene end by 1 base; junction bases not matched to a gene: 8. This CDR3 region has 17 residues. In germline, CDR1 is SGHRS, CDR2 YFSETQ. CDR3 protein: CASSLRQGAYSNTEAFF. The DNA for the CDR3 is TGCGCCAGCAGCTTAAGACAGGGGGCGTATTCGAACACTGAAGCTTTCTTT.

The J gene is TRBJ2-1, the V gene TRBV11-3; D is unclear. Deletions cut 3 bases from V and 6 bases from J, with 6 bases between. CDR1 SGHNT and CDR2 YENEEA come from the germline V gene. There are 12 residues in the CDR3. The DNA of the CDR3 is TGTGCCAGCAGCTTTGAAGGCAATGAGCAGTTCTTC. As protein: CASSFEGNEQFF.

J is TRBJ2-6 and V is TRBV5-1, with D possibly matching TRBD1 (5 bases). Per germline, CDR1 SGHRS and CDR2 YFSETQ. The CDR3 totals 17 residues. Deletions cut 2 bases from V and 0 bases from J, with 12 bases between. The CDR3 DNA is TGCGCCAGCAGCTTTGAACAGGCCATCTCTGGGGCCAACGTCCTGACTTTC. Translated: CASSFEQAISGANVLTF.

The chain uses TRBV5-5 and TRBJ2-7; no reliable D call. CDR1 SGHKS and CDR2 YYEKEE come from the germline V gene (reference sequence). CDR3 length: 11 amino acids. V lost 4 bases and J 2 bases, leaving 4 bases between the germline ends. The CDR3 DNA sequence: TGTGCCAGCAGCCTCACCTACGAGCAGTACTTC. This translates into CASSLTYEQYF.

V gene TRBV2 combines with J gene TRBJ1-5; D not resolved. The CDR3 is made up of 12 amino acids. Germline loops: CDR1 SNHLY, CDR2 FYNNEI. V was shortened by 3 bases and J by 7 bases, with 7 bases between the two germline ends. CDR3 amino acids: CASSDHGQPQHF. CDR3 DNA: TGTGCCAGCAGTGATCATGGACAGCCCCAGCATTTT.

In this sample, this clone turned up a few times. The chain is built from TRBV7-2 and TRBJ2-3; 11 bases map to TRBD2. J was trimmed by 2 bases and V by 5 bases; bases with no gene match: 3. The CDR3 runs 15 residues. Germline V gene data show CDR1 as SGHTA and CDR2 as FQGNSA. DNA for the CDR3: TGTGCCAGCAGCCGACTAGCGGGACCCACAGATACGCAGTATTTT. Translated: CASSRLAGPTDTQYF.

This clone was seen a handful of times. The rearrangement uses TRBV7-2 and TRBJ2-7; no reliable D call. Germline assignment: CDR1 SGHTA and CDR2 FQGNSA. This CDR3 spans 14 amino acids. Trimming cost V 1 base and J 2 bases, with 9 bases left between them. The CDR3 spells CASSLVVQTYEQYF. DNA of the CDR3: TGTGCCAGCAGCTTAGTTGTACAAACCTACGAGCAGTACTTC.

The V gene is TRBV18, the J gene TRBJ2-7; 7 bases align to TRBD1. This CDR3 is built from 14 residues. Unmatched junction bases numbered 7, after V lost 2 bases and J lost 6 bases. Germline CDR1 and CDR2: KGHSH and LQKENI. CDR3 sequence: CASSPGQQGVEQYF. CDR3 coding DNA: TGTGCCAGCTCACCAGGCCAGCAGGGGGTCGAGCAGTACTTC.

The chain couples TRBV9 to TRBJ2-1; D not certain. CDR3 length: 13 residues. CDR1 and CDR2 (germline): SGDLS, YYNGEE. V lost 2 bases to trimming and J lost 8 bases, with 11 bases between them. CDR3: CASSVVGRYEQFF. Written as DNA, the CDR3 is TGTGCCAGCAGCGTCGTCGGACGGTATGAGCAGTTCTTC.

This rearrangement joins TRBV28 to TRBJ1-2; perhaps TRBD1 as D (5 bases). The V and J ends lost 3 bases and 4 bases respectively, with 15 bases between them. The V gene's germline CDR1 is MDHEN and CDR2 SYDVKM. This CDR3 has 15 residues. The CDR3 DNA reads as TGTGCCAGCAGTTTTCTCGACAGATCTTTCTATGGCTACACCTTC. Amino acids: CASSFLDRSFYGYTF.

The gene calls are TRBV18 and TRBJ1-1; the D gene is possibly TRBD1 (5 bases). The CDR3 sequence is 15 residues long. The V gene's germline CDR1 is KGHSH and CDR2 LQKENI. Trimming took off 3 bases at V and 1 base at J, with 12 bases between the two ends. This CDR3 reads CASSPYGGRNTEAFF. The CDR3 coding sequence is TGTGCCAGCTCACCCTATGGGGGGAGGAACACTGAAGCTTTCTTT.

Worth noting for this clone: The sample holds other DNA sequences that translate to the same CDR3. This chain links TRBV28 with TRBJ2-7, with 9 bases aligning to TRBD1. CDR1 and CDR2 (germline): MDHEN, SYDVKM. Trimming cost V 8 bases and J 6 bases; bases outside gene matches: 8. This CDR3 contains 13 residues. CDR3 nucleotide sequence: TGTGCCAGCCTCAAGGACAGGGGCGGCGAGCAGTACTTC. This encodes CASLKDRGGEQYF.

The rearrangement links TRBV18 to TRBJ1-2; D is undetermined. Trimming shortened V by 4 bases and J by 2 bases, and 17 bases separated the two germline ends. Germline V gives CDR1 KGHSH, CDR2 LQKENI. The CDR3 totals 16 residues. CDR3 coding DNA: TGTGCCAGCTCACTCGGCGCACCGGTCAACAACTATGGCTACACCTTC. Protein: CASSLGAPVNNYGYTF. The entire variable domain, with the rest obtained from reference TRBV18 and TRBJ1-2, is as follows: NAGVMQNPRHLVRRRGQEARLRCSPMKGHSHVYWYRQLPEEGLKFMVYLQKENIIDESGMPKERFSAEFPKEGPSILRIQQVVRGDSAAYFCASSLGAPVNNYGYTFGSGTRLTVV.

This chain joins TRBV19 and TRBJ2-5; 8 positions agree with TRBD1. CDR3 size: 15 residues. Per germline, CDR1 LNHDA and CDR2 SQIVND (reference sequence). The ends lost 1 base at V and 3 bases at J; junction bases unmatched: 4. The CDR3 is CASSIGAGGEETQYF. The CDR3 region has the DNA TGTGCCAGTAGTATAGGGGCAGGGGGCGAAGAGACCCAGTACTTC.

The genes are TRBV4-1 and TRBJ1-6; no clear D gene. This CDR3 has 16 amino acids. V shed 0 bases and J shed 2 bases, with 8 bases lying between them. CDR1 is MGHRA, CDR2 YSYEKL, per germline. Here the CDR3 DNA reads TGCGCCAGCAGCCAAGACGACAAGGCCTATAATTCACCCCTCCACTTT. It translates to CASSQDDKAYNSPLHF.

This chain connects TRBV28 to TRBJ1-2; D uncertain. The CDR3 is made up of 16 amino acids. V lost 5 bases and J lost 0, with 16 bases in between. Germline values: CDR1 MDHEN, CDR2 SYDVKM. CDR3 bases: TGTGCCAGCAGTCCGCCCCGCGGGCGAGCTAACTATGGCTACACCTTC. Translating it yields CASSPPRGRANYGYTF.